This is a list of T cell receptor beta chains from one sample in a study of cytomegalovirus exposure and HLA in healthy donors. The protocol was immunoSEQ multiplex PCR, while the TCRdb copy is restricted to in-frame clones and leaves out a portion. This table has approximately 120,000 clones, more than 15% appearing once. The sample taken for sequencing was PBMCs. All receptors come from a female donor in good health and CMV-seropositive. CDR3s include the opening cysteine and the closing phenylalanine or tryptophan. The D gene is left open where the match is weak. Only some rows state a clone size, as once, few, many or a class for expanded clones.

clone_size j_call v_call d_call cdr3_nt cdr3_aa
few TRBJ1-4 TRBV28 NA TGTGCCAGCACGCCCACGGGACATTTATATGAAAAACTGTTTTTT CASTPTGHLYEKLFF
NA TRBJ1-3 TRBV2 NA TGTGCCAGCAGGCAGGGTCTTGGAAACACCATATATTTT CASRQGLGNTIYF
NA TRBJ1-4 TRBV5-6 NA TGTGCCAGCAGCTTGAGCCGACAATTTAATGAAAAACTGTTTTTT CASSLSRQFNEKLFF
few TRBJ1-2 TRBV19 NA TGTGCCAGTAGTATAGCGCTTAGAGGACAGCTCAACTATGGCTACACCTTC CASSIALRGQLNYGYTF
few TRBJ1-1 TRBV5-4 NA TGTGCCAGCAGCTTTGGAGGCACTGAAGCTTTCTTT CASSFGGTEAFF
NA TRBJ2-1 TRBV27 NA TGTGCCAGCAGTTCGGCCTTGGAGGGTGAGCAGTTCTTC CASSSALEGEQFF
few TRBJ1-1 TRBV20-1 NA TGCAGTGCTAGAGACAGGGAAGCTTTCTTT CSARDREAFF
NA TRBJ2-7 TRBV18 NA TGTGCCAGCTCCTCGGGACTCAGTTACGAGCAGTACTTC CASSSGLSYEQYF
few TRBJ2-1 TRBV5-1 NA TGCGCCAGCAGCTTGGGGCCGGAGGGGCGCAATGAGCAGTTCTTC CASSLGPEGRNEQFF
few TRBJ1-1 TRBV19 TRBD1 TGTGCCAGTAGTCATAACCCGGGACAGAATTCTGAAGCTTTCTTT CASSHNPGQNSEAFF
NA TRBJ2-6 TRBV2 TRBD1 TGTGCCAGCACTGGGGTCAGGGGGCATGGGGCCAACGTCCTGACTTTC CASTGVRGHGANVLTF
NA TRBJ2-1 TRBV19 NA TGTGCCAGTAGTATAATTAGTTATAATGAGCAGTTCTTC CASSIISYNEQFF
NA TRBJ1-4 TRBV5-1 TRBD1 TGCGCCAGCAGCGCATATCCGGGACAGAATAATGAAAAACTGTTTTTT CASSAYPGQNNEKLFF
few TRBJ1-1 TRBV30 NA TGTGCCTGGACGACATTGCCTTCCACTGAAGCTTTCTTT CAWTTLPSTEAFF
NA TRBJ2-6 TRBV6-6 NA TGTGCCAGCAGTTCCCAGTTTCCTGGGGCCAACGTCCTGACTTTC CASSSQFPGANVLTF
NA TRBJ1-2 TRBV14 TRBD1 TGTGCCAGCAGCCGAAGACAGGGATGGAACCCTATCTATGGCTACACCTTC CASSRRQGWNPIYGYTF
NA TRBJ2-2 TRBV28 TRBD2 TGTGCCAGCAGTGTAGCGGGGAACGCGAACACCGGGGAGCTGTTTTTT CASSVAGNANTGELFF
NA TRBJ2-7 TRBV28 NA TGTGCCAGCAGTTCTAGGTCAGGGTACGAGCAGTACTTC CASSSRSGYEQYF
few TRBJ2-5 TRBV29-1 NA TGCAGCGTTTCACCGTCAGGGTTCCAAGAGACCCAGTACTTC CSVSPSGFQETQYF
few TRBJ1-4 TRBV28 TRBD1 TGTGCCAGCAGTTTCCCCGGGACAGATGAAAAACTGTTTTTT CASSFPGTDEKLFF
few TRBJ1-2 TRBV28 NA TGTGCCAGCAGTTCACGACAGAGCTACTATGGCTACACCTTC CASSSRQSYYGYTF
NA TRBJ1-1 TRBV14 NA TGTGCCAGCAGCCAGGCGGACAGTGAAGCTTTCTTT CASSQADSEAFF
few TRBJ2-7 TRBV27 NA TGTGCCAGCAGCTACACGGGGGCCTACGAGCAGTACTTC CASSYTGAYEQYF
few TRBJ1-1 TRBV6-6 NA TGTGCCAGCAGTTACACACAACATGGGGGCTGGTCTGAAGCTTTCTTT CASSYTQHGGWSEAFF
NA TRBJ2-3 TRBV5-4 NA TGTGCCAGCAGCCCTGGGGGGAATTTGGGCACAGATACGCAGTATTTT CASSPGGNLGTDTQYF
NA TRBJ2-1 TRBV4-1 NA TGCGCCAGCAGCCAAGTTGGTACACACAATGAGCAGTTCTTC CASSQVGTHNEQFF
NA TRBJ2-3 TRBV5-1 NA TGCGCCAGCAGCTCCTTCTCACGGGATACGCAGTATTTT CASSSFSRDTQYF
few TRBJ2-7 TRBV2 NA TGTGCCAGCAGTGTTCAAGGGGATCAGTACGAGCAGTACTTC CASSVQGDQYEQYF
NA TRBJ2-1 TRBV7-9 TRBD2 TGTGCCAGCAGCTTTAGCGGGAGGGCCTACAATGAGCAGTTCTTC CASSFSGRAYNEQFF
NA TRBJ1-2 TRBV28 NA TGTGCCAGCAGTCTGACAGACTATGGCTACACCTTC CASSLTDYGYTF
NA TRBJ2-5 TRBV7-2 TRBD2 TGTGCCAGCAGCATCTGGGAGGGCCCGACCCAGTACTTC CASSIWEGPTQYF
NA TRBJ1-1 TRBV4-3 NA TGCGCCAGCAGCCCCCTGTGGGGGGAGAACACTGAAGCTTTCTTT CASSPLWGENTEAFF
few TRBJ1-1 TRBV30 NA TGTGCCTGGACCGAAGTACTGATGAACACTGAAGCTTTCTTT CAWTEVLMNTEAFF
NA TRBJ2-5 TRBV6-7 NA TGTGCCAGTAGTTACCAGACAGGACAAGAGACCCAGTACTTC CASSYQTGQETQYF
NA TRBJ2-5 TRBV7-9 TRBD1 TGTGCCAGCAGCACTATCAGATTGGACAGGGATGGTGCGGACCAGTACTTC CASSTIRLDRDGADQYF
NA TRBJ2-3 TRBV4-1 NA TGCGCCAGCAGCCAACTAACTAGCACAGATACGCAGTATTTT CASSQLTSTDTQYF
few TRBJ2-3 TRBV2 TRBD2 TGTGCCAGCAGAGGGACTAGCGGGGTAGCAGATACGCAGTATTTT CASRGTSGVADTQYF
NA TRBJ2-1 TRBV7-2 TRBD1 TGTGCCAGCAGCTTACAGGGGGCCGAATACAATGAGCAGTTCTTC CASSLQGAEYNEQFF